The 22 T cell receptor beta chains below all came from one sample that was sequenced in a study of lymphopenia after photon versus proton radiotherapy. Generated by immunoSEQ multiplex PCR, the TCRdb table keeps only in-frame clones and is missing some. The data contain 65,000 to 85,000 clones, 92% of them singletons. The source material was peripheral blood, sampled from a patient treated with photon-based radiotherapy. The receptors here all came from a woman aged 40 to 50 with cholangiocarcinoma.

The genes are TRBV4-1 and TRBJ2-1; no clear D. Germline assignment: CDR1 MGHRA and CDR2 YSYEKL. Trimming took off 4 bases at V and 2 bases at J, with 12 bases between the two ends. The CDR3 has 15 amino acids. CDR3 protein: CASSPHGGAYNEQFF. The CDR3 region has the DNA TGCGCCAGCAGCCCCCACGGTGGGGCCTACAATGAGCAGTTCTTC.

This clone was counted a single time. The chain is built from TRBV19 and TRBJ2-3; 11 nucleotides align to TRBD1. V gave up 3 bases and J gave up 4 bases; unmatched junction bases: 6. The germline CDR1 and CDR2 sequences are LNHDA and SQIVND (reference sequence). This CDR3 comprises 16 residues. The CDR3 DNA follows: TGTGCCAGTAGTATCCGGGACAGGGGGTTCTCAGATACGCAGTATTTT. As protein: CASSIRDRGFSDTQYF.

The chain has TRBV28 and TRBJ1-1; 9 nucleotides line up with TRBD1. V was pared by 2 bases and J by 9 bases, with 1 base of the junction left unmatched. This CDR3 is built from 12 residues. Germline V gene data show CDR1 as MDHEN and CDR2 as SYDVKM. The CDR3 here is CASSLGTGKAFF. CDR3 nucleotides: TGTGCCAGCAGTTTAGGGACAGGGAAAGCTTTCTTT.

The rearrangement links TRBV6-5 to TRBJ1-6, with D perhaps TRBD1 (5 bases). V dropped 0 bases and J dropped 5 bases, with 11 bases sitting between them. CDR1 is MNHEY and CDR2 is SVGAGI in the germline V gene. The CDR3 length is 16 residues. DNA of the CDR3: TGTGCCAGCAGTTACTCTCTGGGGGTAGATAATTCACCCCTCCACTTT. As protein: CASSYSLGVDNSPLHF.

Of note for this clone: At one end, the junction sequence differs from germline, possibly due to a read error. V and J are TRBV6-6 and TRBJ1-2, with D possibly TRBD1 on 5 matching bases. CDR1 and CDR2 from the germline V gene are MNHNY and SVGAGI (reference sequence). This CDR3 has 15 amino acids. The CDR3 is CASSYSSGAGFAGAF. The CDR3 DNA follows: TGTGCCAGCAGTTACTCGAGTGGGGCAGGTTTCGCCGGGGCCTTC.

This clone came up a few times. The V call is TRBV7-8, the J call TRBJ1-2; D unresolved. V dropped 5 bases and J dropped 4 bases, with 17 bases sitting between them. Germline assignment: CDR1 SGHVS and CDR2 FQNEAQ. The CDR3 runs 15 residues. The DNA for the CDR3 is TGTGCCAGCAGCCCTTCCGGGTCTACGTTCTATGGCTACACCTTC. It translates to CASSPSGSTFYGYTF.

The V gene is TRBV9, the J gene TRBJ2-1; TRBD2 matches 9 bases. V lost 4 bases, J lost 9 bases, and 11 bases stayed unmatched. This CDR3 contains 15 residues. Germline CDR1 SGDLS, CDR2 YYNGEE. For the CDR3, the DNA is TGTGCCAGCAGCCCCCGGACTAGCGTCGTCCCTGAGCAGTTCTTC. Residues: CASSPRTSVVPEQFF.

The chain carries TRBV6-5 and TRBJ1-2; D is possibly TRBD1 (5 bases). Per the germline V gene, CDR1 is MNHEY and CDR2 is SVGAGI. V lost 2 bases to trimming and J lost 4 bases, with 8 bases between them. This CDR3 contains 13 residues. CDR3: CASSYGALYGYTF. The DNA of the CDR3 is TGTGCCAGCAGTTACGGGGCGCTCTATGGCTACACCTTC.

V is TRBV14 and J is TRBJ1-1; 7 positions match TRBD1. V lost 4 bases and J lost 3; bases outside the gene matches: 14. CDR3 length: 17 amino acids. Germline V gives CDR1 SGHDN, CDR2 FVKESK. CDR3: CASSPRAGGGIDTEAFF. For the CDR3, the DNA is TGTGCCAGCAGCCCAAGGGCAGGGGGTGGGATTGACACTGAAGCTTTCTTT.

This rearrangement joins TRBV19 to TRBJ2-7; no firm D call. Deletions cut 4 bases from V and 0 bases from J, with 4 bases between. The germline CDR1 and CDR2 sequences are LNHDA and SQIVND (reference sequence). CDR3 size: 12 residues. This CDR3 reads CASSKSSYEQYF. CDR3 coding DNA: TGTGCCAGTAGTAAAAGCTCCTACGAGCAGTACTTC.

The chain employs TRBV6-4 and TRBJ1-4; no clear D gene. V was cut by 3 bases and J by 0 bases, with 5 bases left in between. Germline CDR1 reads MRHNA; CDR2 reads SNTAGT. CDR3 size: 14 residues. The CDR3 here is CASSESSTNEKLFF. The CDR3 DNA sequence: TGTGCCAGCAGTGAGAGCTCAACTAATGAAAAACTGTTTTTT.

The chain carries TRBV11-3 and TRBJ2-1, with TRBD2 matching 10 bases. The CDR3 runs 15 residues. Germline lookup yields CDR1 SGHNT and CDR2 YENEEA. J lost 3 bases, V lost 5 bases, and 4 bases had no gene match. The CDR3, as DNA: TGTGCCAGCAGCACCCGACTAGCGGGCTACAATGAGCAGTTCTTC. As protein: CASSTRLAGYNEQFF.

V and J are TRBV11-2 and TRBJ1-1; tentatively, D is TRBD1 (6 bases). This CDR3 comprises 16 residues. Trimming removed 6 bases from V and 4 bases from J, with 21 bases in between. In germline, CDR1 is SGHAT, CDR2 FQNNGV. The DNA for the CDR3 is TGTGCCAGCAGTATTACAGGGTCTCTGGGGGGCACTGAAGCTTTCTTT. This codes for CASSITGSLGGTEAFF.

This clone showed up just a few times. This rearrangement joins TRBV9 to TRBJ1-5; D call uncertain. The germline V gene has CDR1 SGDLS and CDR2 YYNGEE. CDR3 length equals 14 residues. V dropped 0 bases and J dropped 5 bases, with 9 bases sitting between them. CDR3 sequence: CASSVGVLDQPQHF. The CDR3 nucleotides read TGTGCCAGCAGCGTAGGCGTCCTTGATCAGCCCCAGCATTTT.

The chain combines TRBV4-1 with TRBJ1-6; 9 bases align to TRBD1. V lost 1 base and J lost 6; bases outside the gene matches: 7. Germline CDR1 MGHRA, CDR2 YSYEKL. CDR3 length: 17 residues. CDR3 nucleotide sequence: TGCGCCAGCAGCCAAGTAACCGGACAGGGGTTTAATTCACCCCTCCACTTT. Amino acids: CASSQVTGQGFNSPLHF.

V is TRBV6-6 and J is TRBJ2-3, with unresolved D. The germline V gene encodes CDR1 MNHNY and CDR2 SVGAGI (reference sequence). Trimming shortened V by 4 bases and J by 4 bases, and 6 bases separated the two germline ends. CDR3 size: 12 residues. The CDR3, as DNA: TGTGCCAGCAGTTTTCTGGCAGATACGCAGTATTTT. Translation gives CASSFLADTQYF.

This rearrangement joins TRBV21-1 to TRBJ1-2; the table assigns TRBD1, which was not confirmed against the DNA. TRBV21-1 is assigned pseudogene status. The CDR3 is made up of 18 amino acids. The CDR3 loop reads CASRPKPGQGARNYGYTF. DNA for the CDR3: TGTGCCAGCAGGCCGAAGCCGGGACAGGGGGCAAGGAACTATGGCTACACCTTC.

V usage is TRBV9 and J usage is TRBJ1-3, with D perhaps matching TRBD1 (5 bases). The CDR3 sequence is 14 residues long. Looked up from germline, CDR1 is SGDLS and CDR2 is YYNGEE. The germline V and J ends were trimmed by 0 bases and 2 bases, with 6 bases remaining between them. The CDR3 loop is CASSVAGTGNTIYF. DNA for the CDR3: TGTGCCAGCAGCGTAGCAGGGACTGGAAACACCATATATTTT.

This sequence joins TRBV5-4 and TRBJ1-1; D unclear. CDR3 length: 14 amino acids. The germline gives CDR1 SGHNT, CDR2 YYREEE (reference sequence). V was cut by 1 base and J by 1 base, with 8 bases left in between. CDR3 residues: CASSLLVQNTEAFF. DNA of the CDR3: TGTGCCAGCAGCTTGCTAGTACAGAACACTGAAGCTTTCTTT.

The gene calls are TRBV4-1 and TRBJ1-3, with unresolved D. The CDR3 loop spans 17 amino acids. Deletions cut 1 base from V and 0 bases from J, with 13 bases between. Germline V gives CDR1 MGHRA, CDR2 YSYEKL. CDR3 nucleotide sequence: TGCGCCAGCAGCCAAGGAGATCCAGGCCTCTCTGGAAACACCATATATTTT. Its protein is CASSQGDPGLSGNTIYF.

V usage is TRBV4-2 and J usage is TRBJ1-1; tentative D call: TRBD1 (5 bases). With 1 base removed from V and 1 base from J, the gap between germline ends came to 13 bases. This CDR3 has 16 amino acids. CDR1 is LGHNA, CDR2 YNFKEQ, per germline. The CDR3 nucleotides read TGTGCCAGCAGCCAAGTCGTGTATCAGGGGAACACTGAAGCTTTCTTT. It codes for CASSQVVYQGNTEAFF.

This chain joins TRBV19 and TRBJ2-3, with D hard to call. CDR1 is LNHDA, CDR2 SQIVND, per germline (reference sequence). The V end was cut by 7 bases, the J end by 0 bases, with 8 bases between. This CDR3 is built from 13 residues. The CDR3 loop is CASTHPSTDTQYF. The CDR3 coding sequence is TGTGCCAGTACTCATCCTAGCACAGATACGCAGTATTTT.